These 6 T cell receptor beta chains originate from one sample sequenced in a study of shared clonotypes between healthy human individuals. Terminally differentiated effector memory CD45RA+ cells were excluded by CCR7 positive selection of CD45RO-negative cells. Data came from immunoSEQ multiplex PCR; TCRdb stores just in-frame clones and leaves some out. The data hold some 2,000,000 clones, with just under 95% observed a single time. The specimen was naive CD8+ T cells sorted from blood. The receptors come from a young man in good health.

The chain recombines TRBV27 with TRBJ2-7; 8 bases line up with TRBD1. The length of the CDR3 is 14 residues. V trimming: 5 bases; J trimming: 5 bases; junction bases outside the gene matches: 8. Per the germline V gene, CDR1 is MNHEY and CDR2 is SMNVEV (reference sequence). The CDR3 loop is CASSLQGALHEQYF. CDR3 coding DNA: TGTGCCAGCAGTCTTCAGGGGGCCTTACACGAGCAGTACTTC.

This sequence joins TRBV4-1 and TRBJ1-2, with 7 nucleotides matching TRBD1. CDR1 and CDR2 from the germline V gene are MGHRA and YSYEKL. V was pared by 2 bases and J by 8 bases, with 17 bases of the junction left unmatched. The CDR3 runs to 17 residues. Here the CDR3 DNA reads TGCGCCAGCAGCCAACCACGACAGGGCGCCATCCTTGGAGGCTACACCTTC. This gives the protein CASSQPRQGAILGGYTF.

V usage is TRBV14 and J usage is TRBJ1-2, with no clear D. From germline, CDR1 is SGHDN and CDR2 FVKESK. The CDR3 runs 14 residues. V was trimmed by 0 bases and J by 6 bases, leaving 11 bases between them. DNA for the CDR3: TGTGCCAGCAGCCAAGATTTGAGGTGGGATGGCTACACCTTC. It yields the protein CASSQDLRWDGYTF.

The chain has TRBV19 and TRBJ1-1, with D unclear. Germline V gene sequence: CDR1 LNHDA, CDR2 SQIVND (reference sequence). The V gene lost 3 bases and the J gene lost 5 bases, with 10 bases spanning the gap. This CDR3 is built from 13 residues. The chain's CDR3 is CASSISGLTEAFF. CDR3 DNA: TGTGCCAGTAGTATTTCTGGACTTACTGAAGCTTTCTTT.

The chain links TRBV27 to TRBJ2-1; TRBD2 matches 8 bases. Trimming removed 5 bases from V and 6 bases from J; junction bases left unmatched: 6. CDR3 length: 14 residues. The V gene's germline CDR1 is MNHEY and CDR2 SMNVEV (reference sequence). The CDR3 spells CASSPGTSFNEQFF. The CDR3 DNA reads as TGTGCCAGCAGTCCGGGGACTAGTTTCAATGAGCAGTTCTTC.

The chain links TRBV10-3 to TRBJ2-7; D is ambiguous. The CDR3 spans 12 residues. V was cut by 10 bases and J by 3 bases, with 13 bases left in between. Looked up from germline, CDR1 is ENHRY and CDR2 is SYGVKD. The CDR3 DNA sequence: TGTGCCACTGACCCTGGGGACTACGAGCAGTACTTC. This codes for CATDPGDYEQYF.